The TCR beta chain described here comes from a study of CD8+CD57+ T cells in acquired aplastic anemia (dated by TCRdb to the late 2010s). Broadly, across the study: DNA extracted from sorted CD4+ and CD8+ cells had a mean of about 3 ug, with a range of roughly 0.2 to 27.4 ug.

Genomic DNA served as template for TCR beta VDJ combination and CDR3 sequence profiling. TCR repertoire sequencing was run on an Illumina HiSeq 2000. On the study's bioinformatics: Repertoires were assessed using TRBV/TRBJ rearrangement plots, CDR3 size and DJ length profiles, and Simpson's diversity index. The immunodominant clone was defined as the most abundant DNA sequence in deep sequencing data. CDR3 amino acid sequences were screened for sharing across subjects and compared with published repertoires and the VDJdb database. In-frame beta chains were kept once TCRdb had trimmed the public reads at Q25 with fastp and called clones with MiXCR. Rows with one shared CDR3 protein collapse into an entry with the most common genes and DNA. The V and J calls shown here were made by TCRdb, not taken from the authors' results. Across this sample there are roughly 300,000 distinct CDR3 sequences, with 50% to 70% seen only once. Roughly 8% of the sample is held by the ten biggest clonotypes.

TCR repertoires of sorted CD4+ and CD8+ blood T cells from severe aplastic anemia patients and healthy subjects were deep-sequenced in the study. Ficoll-Paque density gradient centrifugation was used to isolate peripheral blood mononuclear cells. Before DNA was extracted, CD4+ and CD8+ T cells were sorted using either FACS or magnetic beads. V loses 2 bases, J loses 9 bases, and the germline ends lie 13 bases apart. As encoded in the germline V gene (reference sequence), CDR1 is LGHDT while CDR2 is YNNKEL. Measured from the cysteine to the phenylalanine, the CDR3 is 13 residues long. Only the CDR3 part of the read is kept: 39 bases, read in frame from the first base. Study-level results and caveats: About 29 CD8+ CDR3 sequences were found to be shared between patients and controls, but these sequences appeared to be highly expressed in patients and within the immunodominant clones of the patients. Patients and healthy controls showed no significant difference in CD8+ Simpson's diversity (P=0.060).

This clonotype was counted many times. There is no known antigen for this receptor. Base quality data are lacking; no much larger clone is found one base away. The sequence came from a human donor with severe aplastic anemia or a healthy control (not recorded which). The sequenced sample was sorted CD4+, CD8+, or CD8+CD57+ T cells (not recorded which) from PBMCs. The rearranged chain carries TRBV3-1 and TRBJ2-5; the D gene could be either TRBD1 or TRBD2, each agreeing at 6 bases. This receptor has the CDR3 CASSQNLGGAQYF. The nucleotide sequence is given as TGTGCCAGCAGCCAAAATCTCGGGGGCGCCCAGTACTTC.